This passage covers 13 T cell receptor beta chains from one sample sequenced in a study of T cell responses to AZD1222 COVID-19 vaccine. Libraries were prepared by immunoSEQ multiplex PCR; TCRdb keeps only in-frame clonotypes and omits some of them. The repertoire has under 95,000 clones, roughly 90% of them found once; the top ten carry around 3%. The material sequenced was peripheral blood, taken on day 0 of AZD1222 vaccination. Source of these receptors: an adult in good health.

V gene TRBV19 combines with J gene TRBJ1-3; no definite D call. Germline V gene lookup returns CDR1 LNHDA and CDR2 SQIVND (reference sequence). Trimming took 3 bases from V and 4 from J, leaving 13 bases between them. CDR3 length: 15 amino acids. Here the CDR3 DNA reads TGTGCCAGTAGTATGCCACACCGGCGGGGAAACACCATATATTTT. Translating gives CASSMPHRRGNTIYF. The variable domain in full, with the rest retrieved from reference TRBV19 and TRBJ1-3, is DGGITQSPKYLFRKEGQNVTLSCEQNLNHDAMYWYRQDPGQGLRLIYYSQIVNDFQKGDIAEGYSVSREKKESFPLTVTSAQKNPTAFYLCASSMPHRRGNTIYFGEGSWLTVV.

J is TRBJ2-1 and V is TRBV6-5; D not certain. The CDR3 runs to 15 residues. Trimming shortened V by 0 bases and J by 3 bases, and 9 bases separated the two germline ends. Germline-derived CDR1 and CDR2 are MNHEY and SVGAGI. The CDR3: CASSYSSGDYNEQFF. DNA for the CDR3: TGTGCCAGCAGTTACTCGAGTGGAGACTACAATGAGCAGTTCTTC.

V gene TRBV29-1 combines with J gene TRBJ2-7, with TRBD2 identical over 10 bases. The CDR3 loop spans 14 amino acids. V lost 6 bases, J lost 3 bases, and 8 bases stayed unmatched. The germline gives CDR1 SQVTM, CDR2 ANQGSEA. CDR3 amino acids: CSVGKSSGGYEQYF. In nucleotides, the CDR3 is TGCAGCGTGGGTAAATCTAGCGGGGGCTACGAGCAGTACTTC.

This chain uses TRBV4-1 with TRBJ2-7; 9 bases fit TRBD1. There are 17 residues in the CDR3. The V segment lost 3 bases and the J segment 2 bases; nucleotides outside the gene matches: 11. Germline V CDR1 and CDR2: MGHRA, YSYEKL. CDR3 DNA sequence: TGCGCCAGCAGCCATCCGACAGGGGGTCCAGACGCCTACGAGCAGTACTTC. It specifies CASSHPTGGPDAYEQYF.

The rearrangement links TRBV5-1 to TRBJ2-6, with 7 positions matching TRBD2. Germline lookup yields CDR1 SGHRS and CDR2 YFSETQ. Unmatched junction bases numbered 7, after V lost 4 bases and J lost 3 bases. The CDR3 extends over 16 amino acids. In DNA, the CDR3 is TGCGCCAGCAGCCCCCCAGCGGGGAGTGGGGCCAACGTCCTGACTTTC. Protein sequence: CASSPPAGSGANVLTF.

This chain uses TRBV5-1 with TRBJ2-7, with D unresolved. V was trimmed by 0 bases and J by 6 bases, leaving 10 bases between them. This CDR3 has 13 residues. Per the germline V gene, CDR1 is SGHRS and CDR2 is YFSETQ. CDR3 in DNA: TGCGCCAGCAGCTTGGTTGAGGTTCGCGAGCAGTACTTC. Translation: CASSLVEVREQYF.

CDR3 sequence reads: CASTRDTKTYGYTF. The CDR3 nucleotides are TGTGCCAGCACCCGGGACACCAAGACGTATGGCTACACCTTC. The gene calls are TRBV7-9 and TRBJ1-2; TRBD1 might be the D (6 bases). The ends were cut back, 7 bases at V and 5 bases at J, with 17 bases in the middle. The length of the CDR3 is 14 residues. Looked up from germline, CDR1 is SEHNR and CDR2 is FQNEAQ (reference sequence).

The V call is TRBV30, the J call TRBJ2-7; D is ambiguous. Trimming removed 0 bases at V and 0 bases at J, with 9 bases between. The CDR3 covers 14 residues. From germline, CDR1 is GTSNPN and CDR2 SVGIG (reference sequence). CDR3 bases: TGTGCCTGGAGTGTTGGGCAGGCCTCCTACGAGCAGTACTTC. Translating gives CAWSVGQASYEQYF.

The genes are TRBV19 and TRBJ2-1; D is ambiguous. V lost 1 base and J lost 8, with 6 bases in between. The CDR3 is 12 residues long. Germline V gives CDR1 LNHDA, CDR2 SQIVND (reference sequence). CDR3 nucleotide sequence: TGTGCCAGTAGTATAGGGTGGGATGAGCAGTTCTTC. This translates into CASSIGWDEQFF.

V gene TRBV6-5 combines with J gene TRBJ2-7; a possible D gene is TRBD1 (5 bases). This CDR3 contains 15 residues. V lost 6 bases and J 5 bases, leaving 20 bases between the germline ends. The germline CDR1 and CDR2 sequences are MNHEY and SVGAGI. The CDR3 here is CASSPFKGQSHEQYF. The CDR3 nucleotides are TGTGCCAGCAGCCCCTTTAAGGGGCAGTCTCACGAGCAGTACTTC.

The V gene is TRBV27, the J gene TRBJ2-1; 7 positions match TRBD2. V lost 9 bases, J lost 4 bases, and 9 bases stayed unmatched. CDR3 size: 14 residues. Germline CDR1 is MNHEY and CDR2 is SMNVEV (reference sequence). CDR3 DNA: TGTGCCAGTACTTCCCAGCGGGGATACAATGAGCAGTTCTTC. Amino acids: CASTSQRGYNEQFF.

The J gene is TRBJ1-2, the V gene TRBV14; D uncertain. Germline loops: CDR1 SGHDN, CDR2 FVKESK. The CDR3 runs to 11 residues. Deletions cut 10 bases from V and 7 bases from J, with 13 bases between. The CDR3 nucleotides are TGTGCCATCGACAAGGGTCCTGGCTACACCTTC. Its protein is CAIDKGPGYTF.

The V call is TRBV7-6, the J call TRBJ2-2; D not certain. Germline V lookup: CDR1 SGHVS, CDR2 FNYEAQ. The CDR3 contains 16 residues. V was cut by 1 base and J by 4 bases, with 13 bases left in between. The CDR3 is CASSLGIGSGTGELFF. CDR3 DNA sequence: TGTGCCAGCAGCTTAGGGATTGGGTCGGGCACCGGGGAGCTGTTTTTT. The full variable domain, its missing parts supplied by reference TRBV7-6 and TRBJ2-2, is GAGVSQSPRYKVTKRGQDVALRCDPISGHVSLYWYRQALGQGPEFLTYFNYEAQQDKSGLPNDRFSAERPEGSISTLTIQRTEQRDSAMYRCASSLGIGSGTGELFFGEGSRLTVL.